This entry concerns a single T cell receptor (beta chain). The antigen remains undetermined. This sample stems from a study of monozygotic twins with inflammatory bowel disease. Points from the study as a whole: Diversity of TCRbeta measured by inverse Simpson was lower in IBD patients than in healthy co-twins. Fewer clonotypes were shared with others by IBD patients than by healthy twins, especially with disease activity.

Per the germline V gene, CDR1 is SGHAT and CDR2 is FQNNGV. There are 12 residues in the CDR3. After re-calling the 5' RACE reads, TCRdb lists one entry per CDR3 protein, DNA absent. Its table records approximately 400,000 distinct CDR3 sequences. The chain combines TRBV11-2 with TRBJ1-4. The clonotype originates from a human donor with ulcerative colitis or Crohn's disease, or a healthy co-twin of an affected twin (not recorded which). The specimen sequenced was blood. The CDR3: CASSLVLEELFF.